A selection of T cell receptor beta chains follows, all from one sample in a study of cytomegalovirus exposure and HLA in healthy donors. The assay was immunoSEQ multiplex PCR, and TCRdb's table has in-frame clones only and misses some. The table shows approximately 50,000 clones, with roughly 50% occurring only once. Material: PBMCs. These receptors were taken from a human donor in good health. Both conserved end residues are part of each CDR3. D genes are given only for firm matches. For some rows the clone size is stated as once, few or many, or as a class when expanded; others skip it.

CDR3nt: TGTGCCAGCTCTCCAGCTGGGGAGGGCTATGGCTACACCTTC
CDR3aa: CASSPAGEGYGYTF
d_gene: .
v_gene: TRBV18
j_gene: TRBJ1-2
len: 14
abundance: .

CDR3nt: TGTGCCAGCACTCTGGGGGACAGTTATGGCTACACCTTC
CDR3aa: CASTLGDSYGYTF
d_gene: TRBD1
v_gene: TRBV6-5
j_gene: TRBJ1-2
len: 13
abundance: few

CDR3nt: TGTGCCAGCAGCCAAACGCGGGACCGGAACACCGGGGAGCTGTTTTTT
CDR3aa: CASSQTRDRNTGELFF
d_gene: .
v_gene: TRBV11-2
j_gene: TRBJ2-2
len: 16
abundance: .

CDR3nt: TGTGCCTTTGGACAGGGCTATGGCTACACCTTC
CDR3aa: CAFGQGYGYTF
d_gene: TRBD1
v_gene: TRBV30
j_gene: TRBJ1-2
len: 11
abundance: .

CDR3nt: TGTGCCAGCAGCTTAATACAGGGCGGGCACTATGGCTACACCTTC
CDR3aa: CASSLIQGGHYGYTF
d_gene: .
v_gene: TRBV7-8
j_gene: TRBJ1-2
len: 15
abundance: few

CDR3nt: TGCAGCGTTGAAGATCTGGGCCACGAGCAGTACTTC
CDR3aa: CSVEDLGHEQYF
d_gene: .
v_gene: TRBV29-1
j_gene: TRBJ2-7
len: 12
abundance: few

CDR3nt: TGTGCCAGCAGCGCGACCGGGACAGGGAGGGAGACCCAGTACTTC
CDR3aa: CASSATGTGRETQYF
d_gene: TRBD1
v_gene: TRBV5-6
j_gene: TRBJ2-5
len: 15
abundance: once

CDR3nt: TGCGCCAGCAGCCGTACGGTTACGGATACGCAGTATTTT
CDR3aa: CASSRTVTDTQYF
d_gene: .
v_gene: TRBV4-1
j_gene: TRBJ2-3
len: 13
abundance: .

CDR3nt: TGTGCCAGCGGGACAACGAGGGACACCGGGGAGCTGTTTTTT
CDR3aa: CASGTTRDTGELFF
d_gene: .
v_gene: TRBV11-2
j_gene: TRBJ2-2
len: 14
abundance: few

CDR3nt: TGTGCCAGCAGCTTCTCCCAGAACAGGGGCACTGAAGCTTTCTTT
CDR3aa: CASSFSQNRGTEAFF
d_gene: TRBD1
v_gene: TRBV5-5
j_gene: TRBJ1-1
len: 15
abundance: .